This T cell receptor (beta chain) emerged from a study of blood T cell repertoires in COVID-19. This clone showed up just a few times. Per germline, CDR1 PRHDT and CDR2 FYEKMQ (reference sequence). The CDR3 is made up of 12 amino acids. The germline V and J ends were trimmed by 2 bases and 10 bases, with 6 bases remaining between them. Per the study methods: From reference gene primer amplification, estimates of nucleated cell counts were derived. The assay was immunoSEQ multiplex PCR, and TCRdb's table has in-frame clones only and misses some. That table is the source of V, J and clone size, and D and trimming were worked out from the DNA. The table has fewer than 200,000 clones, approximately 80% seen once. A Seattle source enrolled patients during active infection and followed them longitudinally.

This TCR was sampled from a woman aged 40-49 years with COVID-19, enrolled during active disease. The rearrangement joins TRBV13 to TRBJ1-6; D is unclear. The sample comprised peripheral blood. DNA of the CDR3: TGTGCCAGCAGCTTACTAGGCTCACCCCTCCACTTT. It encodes CASSLLGSPLHF. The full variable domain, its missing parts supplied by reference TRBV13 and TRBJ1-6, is AAGVIQSPRHLIKEKRETATLKCYPIPRHDTVYWYQQGPGQDPQFLISFYEKMQSDKGSIPDRFSAQQFSDYHSELNMSSLELGDSALYFCASSLLGSPLHFGNGTRLTVT.